This T cell receptor (beta chain) came from a study of cytomegalovirus exposure and HLA in healthy donors. Note on this clone: The antigen remains unidentified.

The CDR3 has 15 amino acids. CDR1 is MNHNS and CDR2 is SASEGT in the germline V gene. Deletions cut 2 bases from V and 2 bases from J, with 10 bases between. Vbeta (60) and Jbeta (13) primers were used in the PCR. Method: immunoSEQ multiplex PCR; TCRdb's copy keeps in-frame clones and lacks some. The table has about 150,000 clones, roughly 80% seen once. General observations from the study: Excluded: some indistinguishable V segments such as TRBV6-2 and TRBV6-3. For most subjects, TCR beta sequences were reported to predict HLA-A and HLA-B alleles with accuracy. Analyses of presence and absence presupposed an approximately uniform sequencing depth across donors.

The chain employs TRBV6-1 and TRBJ1-3; D is unclear. The TCR was taken from a male donor in good health and CMV-seronegative. The material sequenced was PBMCs. The CDR3 sequence: CASSERGGTGNTIYF. CDR3 DNA: TGTGCCAGCAGTGAAAGAGGAGGCACTGGAAACACCATATATTTT.